The 30 T cell receptor beta chains below all came from one sample that was sequenced in a study of cytomegalovirus exposure and HLA in healthy donors. Both 60 Vbeta primers and 13 Jbeta primers went into the PCR. Here immunoSEQ multiplex PCR was the method, and the copy in TCRdb shows in-frame clones only, minus some. The sample comprises 150,000 to 200,000 clones, about four fifths of which are singletons, and approximately 0.26% rests with the top ten. The source material was PBMCs. These receptors all stem from a boy aged 10-17 years in good health and CMV-seronegative.

This chain uses TRBV15 with TRBJ1-6; 10 nucleotides match TRBD1. V lost 5 bases to trimming and J lost 16 bases; unmatched junction nucleotides: 11. The CDR3 totals 14 residues. Per the germline V gene, CDR1 is LNHNV and CDR2 is YYDKDF (reference sequence). CDR3 nucleotides: TGTGCCACCAGCCCCGTGACAGGGGGCCCTTCTCTCCACTTT. Its translation: CATSPVTGGPSLHF.

V usage is TRBV15 and J usage is TRBJ2-1; 9 bases line up with TRBD2. Germline V gene lookup returns CDR1 LNHNV and CDR2 YYDKDF (reference sequence). The ends lost 3 bases at V and 3 bases at J; junction bases unmatched: 12. The CDR3 has 18 residues. The CDR3 loop reads CATSRTLAGADRYNEQFF. As DNA, the CDR3 is TGTGCCACCAGCAGGACACTAGCGGGCGCGGACCGCTACAATGAGCAGTTCTTC. Full variable domain (remainder filled in from reference TRBV15 and TRBJ2-1): DAMVIQNPRYQVTQFGKPVTLSCSQTLNHNVMYWYQQKSSQAPKLLFHYYDKDFNNEADTPDNFQSRRPNTSFCFLDIRSPGLGDTAMYLCATSRTLAGADRYNEQFFGPGTRLTVL.

The J gene is TRBJ2-7, the V gene TRBV5-8; D call uncertain. The CDR3 is made up of 13 amino acids. V dropped 7 bases and J dropped 4 bases, with 15 bases sitting between them. Germline V gives CDR1 SGHTS, CDR2 YDEGEE. The CDR3 loop reads CASALGSGYEQYF. The CDR3 region has the DNA TGTGCCAGCGCTCTAGGCTCCGGATACGAGCAGTACTTC. Combining the CDR3 with reference TRBV5-8 and TRBJ2-7 gives the whole variable domain EAGVTQSPTHLIKTRGQQATLRCSPISGHTSVYWYQQALGLGLQFLLWYDEGEERNRGNFPPRFSGRQFPNYSSELNVNALELEDSALYLCASALGSGYEQYFGPGTRLTVT.

This clone was seen a few times. The CDR3 DNA follows: TGTGCCAGCAGCTTAGTCAGGGGTCGGAGAACTAATGAAAAACTGTTTTTT. It yields the protein CASSLVRGRRTNEKLFF. The genes are TRBV11-2 and TRBJ1-4, with D possibly TRBD1 on 6 matching bases. Trimming cost V 1 base and J 1 base, with 13 bases left between them. The CDR3 is 17 amino acids. CDR1 and CDR2 (germline): SGHAT, FQNNGV.

This chain uses TRBV10-3 with TRBJ2-1, with 8 positions matching TRBD2. Germline V gene sequence: CDR1 ENHRY, CDR2 SYGVKD. CDR3 length: 14 amino acids. J lost 7 bases, V lost 9 bases, and 11 bases had no gene match. DNA of the CDR3: TGTGCCATTGCGGTCGGGGGGGGAGGTAATGAGCAGTTCTTC. Translating it yields CAIAVGGGGNEQFF.

The chain employs TRBV4-3 and TRBJ2-2; D gene ambiguous. Germline CDR1 is LGHNA and CDR2 is YSLEER. The CDR3 loop spans 17 amino acids. Trimming shortened V by 1 base and J by 6 bases, and 18 bases separated the two germline ends. CDR3 nucleotides: TGCGCCAGCAGCCAAGCTAGTTACCTAACTTTAGCCGGGGAGCTGTTTTTT. Residues: CASSQASYLTLAGELFF.

The chain recombines TRBV6-1 with TRBJ2-7; D is uncertain. This CDR3 is 15 amino acids long. Germline CDR1 is MNHNS and CDR2 is SASEGT. Trimming stripped 0 bases from V and 0 bases from J, with 9 bases between. CDR3 sequence: CASSEADGSSYEQYF. For the CDR3, the DNA is TGTGCCAGCAGTGAAGCCGACGGGTCCTCCTACGAGCAGTACTTC.

The rearrangement uses TRBV7-2 and TRBJ2-7, with D perhaps matching TRBD1 (5 bases). Germline V gene data show CDR1 as SGHTA and CDR2 as FQGNSA. The CDR3 length is 15 residues. V was pared by 3 bases and J by 2 bases, with 14 bases between. The CDR3 DNA follows: TGTGCCAGCAGCTTGCGCTCACAGGCTACCTACGAGCAGTACTTC. It encodes CASSLRSQATYEQYF.

The chain recombines TRBV4-1 with TRBJ2-5, with 7 bases aligning to TRBD1. The end of the DNA fits TRBJ2-7 better, so the J call may be wrong. Germline V lookup: CDR1 MGHRA, CDR2 YSYEKL. The CDR3 covers 15 residues. CDR3 residues: CASSQDWDSSYEQYF. Written as DNA, the CDR3 is TGCGCCAGCAGCCAAGATTGGGACAGCTCCTACGAGCAGTACTTC.

The chain uses TRBV25-1 and TRBJ2-5, with 8 bases lining up with TRBD1. TRBJ2-7 matches the DNA end more closely, so the J call is doubtful. Germline-derived CDR1 and CDR2 are MGHDK and SYGVNS. This CDR3 has 14 residues. CDR3 residues: CASSPAGQGYEQYF. CDR3 bases: TGTGCCAGCAGTCCTGCAGGACAGGGCTACGAGCAGTACTTC.

V usage is TRBV5-1 and J usage is TRBJ1-1, with 8 bases that match TRBD1. The CDR3 runs to 14 residues. CDR1 and CDR2 from the germline V gene are SGHRS and YFSETQ. V shed 4 bases and J 9 bases; nucleotides not matched to a gene: 11. The CDR3 nucleotides read TGCGCCAGCAGCGGGGCTATAGGACAGGGAAAAGCTTTCTTT. Protein sequence: CASSGAIGQGKAFF.

The chain uses TRBV30 and TRBJ1-2; D remains unclear. Deletions cut 1 base from V and 10 bases from J, with 13 bases between. Germline CDR1 is GTSNPN and CDR2 is SVGIG (reference sequence). The length of the CDR3 is 12 residues. This CDR3 is CAWSEGGIDYTF. DNA of the CDR3: TGTGCCTGGAGTGAGGGAGGGATAGACTACACCTTC. The entire variable domain, with the rest obtained from reference TRBV30 and TRBJ1-2, is as follows: SQTIHQWPATLVQPVGSPLSLECTVEGTSNPNLYWYRQAAGRGLQLLFYSVGIGQISSEVPQNLSASRPQDRQFILSSKKLLLSDSGFYLCAWSEGGIDYTFGSGTRLTVV.

The chain uses TRBV9 and TRBJ1-5; 7 positions agree with TRBD1. The CDR3 has 15 residues. The junction had 3 bases not matched to a gene; V was cut back by 0 bases and J by 3 bases. Germline V gives CDR1 SGDLS, CDR2 YYNGEE. The CDR3: CASSVEDRPNQPQHF. The CDR3, as DNA: TGTGCCAGCAGCGTAGAGGACAGGCCCAATCAGCCCCAGCATTTT.

The chain has TRBV2 and TRBJ2-2; 11 bases align to TRBD2. Trimming removed 4 bases from V and 8 bases from J; junction bases left unmatched: 6. Germline CDR1 and CDR2: SNHLY and FYNNEI. The CDR3 is made up of 15 amino acids. CDR3 loop: CASSVLAGAQGELFF. The CDR3 nucleotides are TGTGCCAGCAGTGTACTAGCGGGAGCTCAAGGGGAGCTGTTTTTT.

V is TRBV29-1 and J is TRBJ2-7; 9 nucleotides line up with TRBD1. The germline CDR1 and CDR2 sequences are SQVTM and ANQGSEA. J was trimmed by 4 bases and V by 7 bases; bases with no gene match: 8. The CDR3 is made up of 13 amino acids. The CDR3 here is CSAGPGQGYEQYF. Here the CDR3 DNA reads TGCAGCGCAGGGCCGGGACAGGGTTACGAGCAGTACTTC.

The chain employs TRBV30 and TRBJ1-2; possible D gene TRBD1, 6 bases. CDR3 length equals 11 residues. Germline values: CDR1 GTSNPN, CDR2 SVGIG (reference sequence). Between the trimmed V and J ends, which lost 7 bases and 5 bases, there was a span of 11 bases. The CDR3 DNA reads TGTGCCTTCATGGACAGTTATGGCTACACCTTC. Translating it yields CAFMDSYGYTF.

The genes are TRBV15 and TRBJ1-4; maybe TRBD1 (6 bases). Trimming stripped 1 base from V and 5 bases from J, with 20 bases between. CDR1 and CDR2 from the germline V gene are LNHNV and YYDKDF (reference sequence). The CDR3 loop spans 18 amino acids. This CDR3 reads CATSRVGGGGLGNEKLFF. The CDR3 bases are TGTGCCACCAGCAGAGTTGGGGGCGGGGGGCTGGGGAATGAAAAACTGTTTTTT.

The CDR3 bases are TGTGCCAGCAGTTACCGGGGGGATGAGCAGTTCTTC. Residues: CASSYRGDEQFF. V is TRBV6-5 and J is TRBJ2-1, with 7 bases aligning to TRBD2. The germline V gene encodes CDR1 MNHEY and CDR2 SVGAGI. The CDR3 has 12 amino acids. V lost 2 bases, J lost 8 bases, and 0 bases stayed unmatched.

V gene TRBV15 combines with J gene TRBJ2-3, with 7 bases matching TRBD2. The germline CDR1 and CDR2 sequences are LNHNV and YYDKDF (reference sequence). After removal of 3 bases from V and 3 bases from J, the junction contained 3 bases not matched to a gene. The CDR3 has 14 amino acids. The chain's CDR3 is CATSRRGGTDTQYF. The CDR3 DNA is TGTGCCACCAGCAGGAGGGGAGGGACAGATACGCAGTATTTT. The entire variable domain, with the rest obtained from reference TRBV15 and TRBJ2-3, is as follows: DAMVIQNPRYQVTQFGKPVTLSCSQTLNHNVMYWYQQKSSQAPKLLFHYYDKDFNNEADTPDNFQSRRPNTSFCFLDIRSPGLGDTAMYLCATSRRGGTDTQYFGPGTRLTVL.

The chain couples TRBV29-1 to TRBJ2-1; 7 positions agree with TRBD1. The CDR3 has 13 amino acids. V was pared by 7 bases and J by 12 bases, with 15 bases of the junction left unmatched. Germline V gene data show CDR1 as SQVTM and CDR2 as ANQGSEA. CDR3: CSADRQELTVQFF. The CDR3 region has the DNA TGCAGCGCGGACAGGCAGGAGTTAACTGTGCAGTTCTTC.

The chain combines TRBV5-1 with TRBJ1-2, with 7 bases that match TRBD1. The germline V gene encodes CDR1 SGHRS and CDR2 YFSETQ. The V and J ends lost 3 bases and 4 bases, in that order; junction bases with no gene match: 6. The CDR3 covers 14 residues. CDR3 sequence (DNA): TGCGCCAGCAGCTCGAGGACAGGCGGCTATGGCTACACCTTC. It translates to CASSSRTGGYGYTF.

This sequence joins TRBV4-2 and TRBJ1-5; no definite D call. The V gene's germline CDR1 is LGHNA and CDR2 YNFKEQ. The CDR3 runs 14 residues. Trimming pared 1 base from V and 2 bases from J, leaving 6 bases between. DNA of the CDR3: TGTGCCAGCAGCCAAGGATCGGGCAATCAGCCCCAGCATTTT. Translated: CASSQGSGNQPQHF.

The gene calls are TRBV5-1 and TRBJ2-2; D call uncertain. V was trimmed by 2 bases and J by 5 bases, leaving 7 bases between them. The CDR3 is 13 amino acids. Germline CDR1 and CDR2: SGHRS and YFSETQ. The CDR3 DNA reads TGCGCCAGCAGCTTATTCCGGACCGGGGAGCTGTTTTTT. Translated: CASSLFRTGELFF.

The V call is TRBV19, the J call TRBJ2-7; 8 bases fit TRBD1. The CDR3 totals 15 residues. Germline loops: CDR1 LNHDA, CDR2 SQIVND (reference sequence). Trimming at V came to 3 bases and at J to 7 bases, leaving 11 bases not matched to a gene. CDR3 protein: CASSIPGDRPGEQYF. CDR3 nucleotide sequence: TGTGCCAGTAGTATCCCCGGGGACAGGCCCGGGGAGCAGTACTTC.

The chain recombines TRBV30 with TRBJ2-6; D may be TRBD1 (6 bases). Trimming stripped 2 bases from V and 2 bases from J, with 10 bases between. The germline V gene encodes CDR1 GTSNPN and CDR2 SVGIG (reference sequence). The CDR3 runs to 15 residues. The CDR3 DNA sequence: TGTGCCTGGAGTTGGGGGCAGGCTGGGGCCAACGTCCTGACTTTC. It encodes CAWSWGQAGANVLTF.

Written as DNA, the CDR3 is TGTGCCAGCAGCTTCCACCTAGCGGGAGAACCGGGCACCGGGGAGCTGTTTTTT. Translating gives CASSFHLAGEPGTGELFF. The rearrangement joins TRBV9 to TRBJ2-2; 10 bases map to TRBD2. This CDR3 region has 18 residues. Germline trimming cut 4 bases from V and 4 bases from J; bases unmatched to any gene: 13. The germline V gene encodes CDR1 SGDLS and CDR2 YYNGEE.

The rearrangement joins TRBV9 to TRBJ2-1; D is perhaps TRBD1 (7 bases). The germline gives CDR1 SGDLS, CDR2 YYNGEE. The CDR3 is 18 amino acids. Between the trimmed V and J ends, which lost 3 bases and 2 bases, there was a span of 21 bases. The chain's CDR3 is CASSGRAGGLKTYNEQFF. The CDR3 DNA reads as TGTGCCAGCAGCGGGAGGGCAGGGGGTCTCAAAACCTACAATGAGCAGTTCTTC.

The rearrangement joins TRBV4-3 to TRBJ1-2; D unclear. This CDR3 is 12 amino acids long. The germline V gene has CDR1 LGHNA and CDR2 YSLEER. Trimming stripped 1 base from V and 4 bases from J, with 4 bases between. The CDR3 spells CASSQAGYGYTF. In DNA, the CDR3 is TGCGCCAGCAGCCAAGCCGGCTATGGCTACACCTTC.

In its sample, this clone was seen once. The genes are TRBV4-1 and TRBJ1-5; tentatively, D is TRBD1 (5 bases). CDR1 is MGHRA, CDR2 YSYEKL, per germline. This CDR3 contains 14 residues. Trimming took off 4 bases at V and 6 bases at J, with 13 bases between the two ends. CDR3 amino acids: CASSLQIGVQPQHF. In DNA form, the CDR3 reads TGCGCCAGCAGCCTCCAAATAGGGGTTCAGCCCCAGCATTTT.

This sequence joins TRBV2 and TRBJ1-1; TRBD1 agrees at 7 bases. Germline CDR1 is SNHLY and CDR2 is FYNNEI. The CDR3 consists of 17 residues. V lost 3 bases to trimming and J lost 3 bases; unmatched junction nucleotides: 13. The CDR3, as DNA: TGTGCCAGCAGTGATAATTTCCGGGACACAGGGGACACTGAAGCTTTCTTT. Protein: CASSDNFRDTGDTEAFF.